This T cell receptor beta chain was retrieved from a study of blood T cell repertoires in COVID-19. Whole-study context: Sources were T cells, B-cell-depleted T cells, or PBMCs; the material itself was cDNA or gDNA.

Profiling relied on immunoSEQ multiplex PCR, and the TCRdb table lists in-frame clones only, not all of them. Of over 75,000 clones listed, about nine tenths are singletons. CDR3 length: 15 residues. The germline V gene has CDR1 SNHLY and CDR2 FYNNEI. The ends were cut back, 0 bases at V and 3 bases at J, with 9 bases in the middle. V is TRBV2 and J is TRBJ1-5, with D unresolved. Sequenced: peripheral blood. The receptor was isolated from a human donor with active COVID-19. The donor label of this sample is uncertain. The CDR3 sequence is CASSEALWANQPQHF. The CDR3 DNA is TGTGCCAGCAGTGAAGCGCTGTGGGCCAATCAGCCCCAGCATTTT.